The 24 T cell receptor beta chains below all came from one sample that was sequenced in a study of post-analysis software for immune sequencing data (dated by TCRdb to about 2015). These receptors lack a known antigen. Libraries were prepared through PCR. Sequenced on an Illumina HiSeq 2500. To reduce PCR and sequencing biases, unique molecular identifiers were incorporated into the TCR beta cDNA libraries. TCRdb passed the public sequencing reads through fastp at Q25 and MiXCR, retaining productive beta sequences. Rows merge per CDR3 protein into single entries with the most common DNA and genes. For this sample the table gives about 540,000 distinct CDR3 sequences, of which 34% were detected only once. Of the sample, approximately 6% is held by the ten largest clones. General conclusions and limits of the study: A handful of TRBV segments, including TRBV5-6, TRBV5-1 and TRBV20-1, were significantly more frequent in patients than controls.

Sequenced: blood. The receptors derive from a girl aged 2-17 years with multiple sclerosis.

This chain uses TRBV2 with TRBJ2-4; TRBD2 aligns across 8 bases. The J call may be incorrect, as the DNA end agrees better with TRBJ2-5. The CDR3 extends over 18 amino acids. Germline loops: CDR1 SNHLY, CDR2 FYNNEI. The CDR3 protein is CASSEALVAGSPGETQYF. The DNA of the CDR3 is TGTGCCAGCAGTGAAGCTTTGGTAGCGGGGTCACCGGGTGAGACCCAGTACTTC.

As to this clonotype: This may be a read error: a much more frequent sequence differs by one nucleotide. CDR3 nucleotides: TGTGCCAGCAGCTTAGAAGTCTCTGGGGCCAACATCCTGACTTTC. Its protein product is CASSLEVSGANILTF. V is TRBV7-2 and J is TRBJ2-6, with a weak D call TRBD1 (5 bases). Germline values: CDR1 SGHTA, CDR2 FQGNSA. There are 15 residues in the CDR3.

This clonotype has only a few counts. The J gene is TRBJ2-5, the V gene TRBV10-3, with 8 bases fitting TRBD1. CDR3 length: 15 residues. With 4 bases clipped from V and 5 bases from J, the junction kept 9 bases outside the gene matches. Per the germline V gene, CDR1 is ENHRY and CDR2 is SYGVKD. Here the CDR3 DNA reads TGTGCCATCAGTGCGCCTGGACAGGGTGGGGAGACCCAGTACTTC. Encoded protein: CAISAPGQGGETQYF.

The chain couples TRBV6-6 to TRBJ2-7, with D tentatively TRBD1 (6 bases). CDR3 length: 13 residues. CDR1 is MNHNY and CDR2 is SVGAGI in the germline V gene (reference sequence). V gave up 2 bases and J gave up 7 bases, with 12 bases separating them. The CDR3 protein is CASSYDRYNEQYF. DNA of the CDR3: TGTGCCAGCAGTTACGACAGGTACAATGAGCAGTACTTC.

This clonotype came up a few times. V usage is TRBV5-1 and J usage is TRBJ2-7; possibly TRBD1 or TRBD2 for D (5 bases each). Germline V gene sequence: CDR1 SGHRS, CDR2 YFSETQ. The CDR3 is 14 residues long. Trimming removed 1 base at V and 6 bases at J, with 14 bases between. CDR3 DNA: TGCGCCAGCAGCTTGCTGCCGGGGCTCACCGAGCAGTACTTC. Amino acid sequence: CASSLLPGLTEQYF.

The V call is TRBV27, the J call TRBJ1-2, with TRBD1 identical over 7 bases. The CDR3 is made up of 16 amino acids. V gave up 4 bases and J gave up 5 bases; unmatched junction bases: 13. Looked up from germline, CDR1 is MNHEY and CDR2 is SMNVEV (reference sequence). The CDR3 region is CASSSHREGAGYGYTF. In nucleotides, the CDR3 is TGTGCCAGCAGTTCACATCGCGAGGGGGCTGGTTATGGCTACACCTTC.

The rearrangement links TRBV14 to TRBJ2-7; TRBD1 agrees at 7 bases. This CDR3 spans 13 amino acids. Germline-derived CDR1 and CDR2 are SGHDN and FVKESK. Trimming cost V 1 base and J 5 bases; bases outside gene matches: 2. CDR3: CASSQGGGNEQYF. DNA for the CDR3: TGTGCCAGCAGCCAAGGAGGGGGCAACGAGCAGTACTTC.

This clonotype showed up just a few times. V usage is TRBV20-1 and J usage is TRBJ1-2; 8 bases agree with TRBD1. Germline CDR1 DFQATT, CDR2 SNEGSKA (reference sequence). The CDR3 runs 13 residues. The ends lost 1 base at V and 8 bases at J; junction bases unmatched: 6. CDR3 region: CSARGDRRQGYTF. For the CDR3, the DNA is TGCAGTGCTAGAGGGGACAGGAGACAGGGCTACACCTTC.

The rearrangement joins TRBV20-1 to TRBJ2-7, with TRBD1 matching over 7 bases. J lost 2 bases, V lost 6 bases, and 10 bases had no gene match. The CDR3 is 14 amino acids. Per the germline V gene, CDR1 is DFQATT and CDR2 is SNEGSKA (reference sequence). This chain's CDR3 is CSAHRPGGTYEQYF. The CDR3 nucleotides are TGCAGTGCCCACAGGCCAGGGGGAACCTACGAGCAGTACTTC.

J is TRBJ1-1 and V is TRBV13, with no clear D. Per germline, CDR1 PRHDT and CDR2 FYEKMQ (reference sequence). V was shortened by 1 base and J by 1 base, with 7 bases between the two germline ends. This CDR3 spans 14 amino acids. CDR3 DNA sequence: TGTGCCAGCAGCTTAGCTCCCAAGAACACTGAAGCTTTCTTT. It specifies CASSLAPKNTEAFF.

The chain has TRBV7-2 and TRBJ2-3, with 8 bases fitting TRBD2. The V segment lost 5 bases and the J segment 7 bases; nucleotides outside the gene matches: 8. The CDR3 length is 14 residues. Germline CDR1 reads SGHTA; CDR2 reads FQGNSA. The CDR3 here is CASSRSGGGNTQYF. The CDR3 DNA follows: TGTGCCAGCAGCCGTTCGGGAGGGGGGAATACGCAGTATTTT.

This clonotype turned up a few times. This CDR3 is CASSLRDRGETQYF. The CDR3 DNA reads TGTGCCAGCAGCTTACGGGACAGGGGGGAGACCCAGTACTTC. The chain combines TRBV7-9 with TRBJ2-5; TRBD1 matches 11 bases. This CDR3 region has 14 residues. Germline trimming cut 2 bases from V and 5 bases from J; bases unmatched to any gene: 1. In germline, CDR1 is SEHNR, CDR2 FQNEAQ (reference sequence).

This clonotype was seen a single time. The J gene is TRBJ2-7, the V gene TRBV12-3 or TRBV12-4; D gene uncertain. This CDR3 has 12 residues. V was cut by 5 bases and J by 6 bases, with 11 bases left in between. The CDR3 nucleotides read TGTGCCAGCAGTGCCCCGACCCTCGAGCAGTACTTC. Protein product: CASSAPTLEQYF.

The chain is built from TRBV7-2 and TRBJ1-5, with D hard to call. Germline V gene data show CDR1 as SGHTA and CDR2 as FQGNSA. The length of the CDR3 is 15 residues. V shed 5 bases and J shed 2 bases, with 13 bases lying between them. The DNA for the CDR3 is TGTGCCAGCAGCCCAGATAGCCTCGGCAATCAGCCCCAGCATTTT. This codes for CASSPDSLGNQPQHF.

This clonotype was recorded a few times. V and J are TRBV10-2 and TRBJ2-3, with a possible D match to TRBD2 (5 bases). The germline V gene encodes CDR1 WSHSY and CDR2 SAAADI. The V end was cut by 5 bases, the J end by 5 bases, with 11 bases between. The CDR3 sequence is 13 residues long. Here the CDR3 DNA reads TGCGCCAGCAGTCTTTTGAGGGAAGATACGCAGTATTTT. It is translated as CASSLLREDTQYF.

This clonotype was detected a few times. V is TRBV13 and J is TRBJ2-7; TRBD1 matches 10 bases. Trimming removed 5 bases from V and 3 bases from J; junction bases left unmatched: 10. In germline, CDR1 is PRHDT, CDR2 FYEKMQ (reference sequence). The CDR3 consists of 16 residues. CDR3 sequence: CASSTPGQGLDYEQYF. CDR3 sequence (DNA): TGTGCCAGCAGCACACCGGGACAGGGGCTTGACTACGAGCAGTACTTC.

This clonotype was recorded at least ten times. The V gene is TRBV7-9, the J gene TRBJ2-5; perhaps TRBD2 as D (5 bases). Germline CDR1 reads SEHNR; CDR2 reads FQNEAQ (reference sequence). V gave up 5 bases and J gave up 3 bases, with 10 bases separating them. CDR3 size: 13 residues. The CDR3 reads CASSPPGKETQYF. The CDR3 DNA is TGTGCCAGCAGCCCCCCGGGAAAAGAGACCCAGTACTTC.

This clonotype was detected only a few times. The rearrangement links TRBV12-3 or TRBV12-4 to TRBJ1-6, with 9 nucleotides matching TRBD1. This CDR3 is 14 amino acids long. The J segment lost 7 bases and the V segment lost 6 bases, leaving 4 bases of the junction unmatched. The CDR3 DNA reads TGTGCCAGCAGCTTACAGGGGGCGAATTCACCCCTCCACTTT. Translation gives CASSLQGANSPLHF.

The rearrangement links TRBV28 to TRBJ2-3, with TRBD2 identical over 11 bases. V shed 7 bases and J 5 bases; nucleotides not matched to a gene: 8. The CDR3 is made up of 15 amino acids. Germline lookup yields CDR1 MDHEN and CDR2 SYDVKM. This CDR3 is CASKLAGARGDTQYF. CDR3 in DNA: TGTGCCAGCAAACTAGCGGGGGCCCGAGGAGATACGCAGTATTTT.

This clonotype was seen just once. V and J are TRBV18 and TRBJ1-2; 7 nucleotides line up with TRBD1. V shed 3 bases, J shed 5 bases, and the junction held 12 bases outside the gene matches. CDR3 length: 16 amino acids. Per the germline V gene, CDR1 is KGHSH and CDR2 is LQKENI. The CDR3 nucleotides are TGTGCCAGCTCACCCATGCGGGACAGCAAGGGGTATGGCTACACCTTC. It specifies CASSPMRDSKGYGYTF.

This clonotype came up a few times. The chain uses TRBV12-3 or TRBV12-4 and TRBJ2-1; TRBD1 might be the D (6 bases). Trimming cost V 3 bases and J 0 bases, with 12 bases left between them. The CDR3 has 16 amino acids. CDR3 in DNA: TGTGCCAGCAGTTTTTCGTTAGGGGGCTCCTACAATGAGCAGTTCTTC. Protein: CASSFSLGGSYNEQFF.

In its sample, this clonotype was seen a few times. The genes are TRBV5-6 and TRBJ1-2; D unresolved. This CDR3 comprises 13 residues. V was pared by 2 bases and J by 8 bases, with 13 bases between. Per germline, CDR1 SGHDT and CDR2 YYEEEE. The DNA for the CDR3 is TGTGCCAGCAGCTTTCGGCCCGATAACGGCTACACCTTC. Encoded protein: CASSFRPDNGYTF.

The table lists this clonotype with a few counts. The chain is built from TRBV10-3 and TRBJ1-6; D is ambiguous. Trimming cost V 3 bases and J 3 bases, with 3 bases left between them. The CDR3 consists of 13 residues. Germline values: CDR1 ENHRY, CDR2 SYGVKD. CDR3 in DNA: TGTGCCATCAGTGAAGGCTATAATTCACCCCTCCACTTT. This encodes CAISEGYNSPLHF.

This chain connects TRBV7-9 to TRBJ2-4; D unresolved. V lost 4 bases and J lost 0, with 7 bases in between. The length of the CDR3 is 14 residues. Looked up from germline, CDR1 is SEHNR and CDR2 is FQNEAQ (reference sequence). CDR3 coding DNA: TGTGCCAGCAGCTCCTTTCTAGCCAAAAACATTCAGTACTTC. Amino acid sequence: CASSSFLAKNIQYF.